The rows below give T cell receptor beta chains drawn from one sample of a study of T-cell memory formation after mild COVID-19. A single record per CDR3 protein comes from TCRdb applying MiXCR to the 5' RACE reads. The sample yields some 130,000 distinct CDR3 sequences, roughly 6.2% seen once. Sequencing was done on a sample of PBMCs or a T cell subset sorted from them (not recorded which). The receptors were gathered from an adult woman who had mild COVID-19 (a few samples of this study predate the infection). Cell type and time point are not known. The CDR3 runs from the conserved cysteine through the conserved F or W. The D gene is left open where the match is weak. A clone size is listed for some rows: how often the clone was seen (once, few, many), or a class if it is expanded.

cdr3_length	j_call	d_call	v_call	clone_size	cdr3_aa	cdr3_nt
15	TRBJ1-1	TRBD1	TRBV7-6	-	CASTAGGGPNTEAFF	TGTGCCAGCACAGCAGGGGGGGGGCCTAACACTGAAGCTTTCTTT
14	TRBJ2-3	-	TRBV7-2	few	CASSTGQPTDTQYF	TGTGCCAGCAGCACAGGACAGCCCACAGATACGCAGTATTTT
15	TRBJ2-5	-	TRBV14	many	CASSQRRGVRETQYF	TGTGCCAGCAGCCAACGGCGTGGGGTCCGAGAGACCCAGTACTTC
15	TRBJ2-1	TRBD1	TRBV2	-	CASSVEQGASNEQFF	TGTGCCAGCAGTGTCGAACAGGGGGCGAGCAATGAGCAGTTCTTC
14	TRBJ2-7	TRBD1	TRBV2	-	CASSRQGIVYEQYF	TGTGCCAGCAGTCGACAGGGAATAGTCTACGAGCAGTACTTC
13	TRBJ2-3	-	TRBV5-5	-	CASSDTPADTQYF	TGTGCCAGCAGCGACACCCCAGCAGATACGCAGTATTTT
14	TRBJ2-1	-	TRBV9	-	CASSVTSTINEQFF	TGTGCCAGCAGCGTAACGAGCACTATCAATGAGCAGTTCTTC
15	TRBJ2-3	TRBD2	TRBV29-1	-	CSVGGTSGGTDTQYF	TGCAGCGTTGGCGGGACTAGCGGGGGCACAGATACGCAGTATTTT
15	TRBJ2-2	TRBD1	TRBV15	-	CATIARTGGSGELFF	TGTGCCACCATCGCTCGGACAGGGGGAAGCGGGGAGCTGTTTTTT
16	TRBJ1-2	-	TRBV4-2	-	CASSQDRGGVYGGYTF	TGTGCCAGCAGCCAAGATAGAGGGGGGGTGTATGGCGGCTACACCTTC
12	TRBJ1-1	-	TRBV29-1	many	CSGSKTATEAFF	TGCAGCGGCAGTAAGACGGCGACTGAAGCTTTCTTT
14	TRBJ2-3	-	TRBV7-3	-	CASSLIGSSDTQYF	TGTGCCAGCAGCTTAATTGGCAGTTCAGATACGCAGTATTTT
14	TRBJ2-1	-	TRBV7-9	-	CASSLADRYNEQFF	TGTGCCAGCAGCTTAGCGGACAGATACAATGAGCAGTTCTTC